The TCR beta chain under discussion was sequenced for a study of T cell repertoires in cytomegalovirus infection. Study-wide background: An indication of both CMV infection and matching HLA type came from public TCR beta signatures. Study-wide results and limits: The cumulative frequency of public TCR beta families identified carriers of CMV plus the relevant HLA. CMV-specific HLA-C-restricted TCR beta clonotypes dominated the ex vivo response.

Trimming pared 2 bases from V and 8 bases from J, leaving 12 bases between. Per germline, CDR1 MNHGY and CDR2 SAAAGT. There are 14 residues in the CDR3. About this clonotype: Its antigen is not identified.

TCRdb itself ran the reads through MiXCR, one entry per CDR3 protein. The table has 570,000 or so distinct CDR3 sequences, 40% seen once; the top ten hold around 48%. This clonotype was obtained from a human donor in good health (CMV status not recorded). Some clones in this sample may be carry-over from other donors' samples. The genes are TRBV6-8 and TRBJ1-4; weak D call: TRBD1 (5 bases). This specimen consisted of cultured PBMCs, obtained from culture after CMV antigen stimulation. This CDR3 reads CASSYLTRDEKLFF. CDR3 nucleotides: TGTGCCAGCAGTTACCTCACCCGGGACGAAAAACTGTTTTTT.